What follows describes a single T cell receptor beta chain. The data were produced by immunoSEQ multiplex PCR, yet TCRdb's version contains in-frame clones alone and is incomplete. The sample consists of 300,000 to 350,000 clones, around 87% of them appearing once. Enrolled during active infection, Seattle patients were then followed longitudinally. This entry is derived from a study of blood T cell repertoires in COVID-19. Study background: Acute and convalescent COVID-19 samples came from the United States, Italy and Spain. In each case, the material was cDNA or gDNA derived from T cells, B-cell-depleted T cells, or PBMCs.

Sequences were obtained from peripheral blood. The clonotype comes from a woman between 35 and 50 years old with COVID-19, enrolled during active disease.

CDR3 loop: CASTLAVTYNEQFF. For the CDR3, the DNA is TGTGCCAGCACACTAGCGGTTACCTACAATGAGCAGTTCTTC. The rearrangement uses TRBV6-6 and TRBJ2-1; 8 bases map to TRBD2. The ends lost 7 bases at V and 2 bases at J; junction bases unmatched: 4. Germline values: CDR1 MNHNY, CDR2 SVGAGI (reference sequence). This CDR3 region has 14 residues.